The source of this T cell receptor beta chain is a study of control samples from healthy donors and cancer patients. TCRdb keeps only in-frame clones here, not all; method: immunoSEQ multiplex PCR. The sample gives some 200,000 clones, roughly nine tenths of which show up once; about 1.4% is in the top ten. The CDR3 sequence is 15 residues long. V trimming: 5 bases; J trimming: 5 bases; junction bases outside the gene matches: 8. Germline V gene lookup returns CDR1 KGHSH and CDR2 LQKENI. This clone was picked up one time. The chain joins TRBV18 to TRBJ2-1; 8 nucleotides match TRBD1. The receptor's source is a woman in her thirties in good health. Sequences were obtained from blood. The CDR3 coding sequence is TGTGCCAGCTCAGACAGGGGTAGGGGGAACAATGAGCAGTTCTTC. Amino acid sequence: CASSDRGRGNNEQFF.